The clone carrying this T cell receptor beta chain was seen only once. Antigen: not known. Germline V lookup: CDR1 MGHRA, CDR2 YSYEKL. This CDR3 has 15 residues. Trimming left V 2 bases short and J 2 bases short, with 11 bases between. The assay was immunoSEQ multiplex PCR, and TCRdb's table has in-frame clones only and misses some. Of about 300,000 clones listed, more than 70% are singletons. The data belong to a study of cytotoxic CD8 clonotypes in ibrutinib-treated CLL. The wider study: Partial responses numbered roughly 24 and complete responses 2; after a median about 62 months, about 15 stayed remitted and some twelve progressed.

Study-level findings and limits: Baseline clonality, above age-matched healthy donor levels, tracked circulating CD8+ T-cell counts.

This clonotype originated in a human donor with chronic lymphocytic leukemia. Sequences were derived from PBMCs, sampled at disease progression, from a patient treated with ibrutinib. The chain has TRBV4-1 and TRBJ2-3, with D perhaps matching TRBD2 (6 bases). The CDR3: CASSQLGRPTDTQYF. DNA for the CDR3: TGCGCCAGCAGCCAACTAGGGAGGCCCACAGATACGCAGTATTTT.